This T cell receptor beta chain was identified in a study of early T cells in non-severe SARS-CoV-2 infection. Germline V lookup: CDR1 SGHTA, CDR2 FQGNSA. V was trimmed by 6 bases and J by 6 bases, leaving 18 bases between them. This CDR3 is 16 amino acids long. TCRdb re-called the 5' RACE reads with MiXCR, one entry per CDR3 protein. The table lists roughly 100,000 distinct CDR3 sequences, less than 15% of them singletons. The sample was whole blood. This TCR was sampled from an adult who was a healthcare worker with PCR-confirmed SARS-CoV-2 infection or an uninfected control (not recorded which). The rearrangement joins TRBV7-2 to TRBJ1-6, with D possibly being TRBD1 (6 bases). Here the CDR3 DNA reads TGTGCCAGCAGAACCCCTTACAGGGACCTTAATTCACCCCTCCACTTT. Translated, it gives CASRTPYRDLNSPLHF.